What follows describes a single T cell receptor beta chain. Antigen unknown. The junction and the germline gene differ at one end; a read error may be behind it. This record belongs to a study of T cell repertoires in cytomegalovirus infection. Background on the study: Well-studied HLA-B-restricted CMV epitopes were used in the study alongside recently identified HLA-C-restricted ones. TCR beta signatures that were public indicated CMV infection and matching HLA type.

The study, taken as a whole, reports: Clonotype analysis showed dominance of the ex vivo response by HLA-C-restricted CMV-specific TCR beta clonotypes. CMV carriers having the relevant HLA were flagged by cumulative public TCR beta family frequency.

Using its own MiXCR run on the reads, TCRdb lists one record per CDR3 protein. The sample lists roughly 990,000 distinct CDR3 sequences, 30% to 40% seen once, with 11% to 15% in the top ten. The germline gives CDR1 SGHRS, CDR2 YFSETQ. This CDR3 comprises 15 residues. Sequencing used cultured CD8+ T cells from PBMCs, obtained from culture after CMV antigen stimulation. This clonotype was obtained from a human donor in good health (CMV status not recorded). Some clones in this sample may be carry-over from other donors' samples. The V gene is TRBV5-1, the J gene TRBJ2-1; 9 nucleotides align to TRBD1. CDR3 sequence reads: CANSLGDRGDNEQFF. In DNA form, the CDR3 reads TGCGCCAACAGCTTGGGCGACAGGGGGGACAATGAGCAGTTCTTC.